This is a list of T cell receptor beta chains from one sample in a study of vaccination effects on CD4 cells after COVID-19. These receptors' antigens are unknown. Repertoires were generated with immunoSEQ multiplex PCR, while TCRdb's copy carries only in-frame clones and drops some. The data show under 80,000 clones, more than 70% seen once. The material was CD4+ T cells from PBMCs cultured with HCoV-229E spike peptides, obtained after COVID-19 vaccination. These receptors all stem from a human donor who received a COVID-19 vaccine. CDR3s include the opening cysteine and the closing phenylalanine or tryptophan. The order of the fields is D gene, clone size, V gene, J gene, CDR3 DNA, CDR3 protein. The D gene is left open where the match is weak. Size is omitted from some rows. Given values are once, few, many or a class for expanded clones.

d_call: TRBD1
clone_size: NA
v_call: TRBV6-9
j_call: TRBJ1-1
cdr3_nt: TGTGCCAGCAGTGGACAGGGCACAATAAACACTGAAGCTTTCTTT
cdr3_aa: CASSGQGTINTEAFF

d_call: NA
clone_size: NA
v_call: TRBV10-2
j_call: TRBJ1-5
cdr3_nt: TGCGCCAGTCGGGAAGGTGGCAATCAGCCCCAGCATTTT
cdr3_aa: CASREGGNQPQHF

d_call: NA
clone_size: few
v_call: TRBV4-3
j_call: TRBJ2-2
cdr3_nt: TGCGCCAGCAGCCAAGCTCAAGGGGTTAACACCGGGGAGCTGTTTTTT
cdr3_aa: CASSQAQGVNTGELFF

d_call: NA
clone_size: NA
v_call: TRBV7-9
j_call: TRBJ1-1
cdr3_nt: TGTGCCAGCAGCTTTTGGCAGACAGAAGCTTTCTTT
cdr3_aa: CASSFWQTEAFF

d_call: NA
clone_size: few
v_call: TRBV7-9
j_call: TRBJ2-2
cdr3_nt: TGTGCCAGCAGCTTAGGGGTAGGCGGGGGCCTTACGAACACCGGGGAGCTGTTTTTT
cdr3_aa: CASSLGVGGGLTNTGELFF

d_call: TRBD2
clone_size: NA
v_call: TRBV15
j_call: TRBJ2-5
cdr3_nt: TGTGCCACCAGCGACCGGGGGGGCTATCAAGAGACCCAGTACTTC
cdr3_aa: CATSDRGGYQETQYF

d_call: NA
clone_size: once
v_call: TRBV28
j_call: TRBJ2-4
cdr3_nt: TGTGCCAGCAGTTTAGGGGTACGGGGGCTAGCCAAAAACATTCAGTACTTC
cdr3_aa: CASSLGVRGLAKNIQYF

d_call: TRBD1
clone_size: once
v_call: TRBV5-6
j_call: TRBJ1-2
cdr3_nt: TGTGCCAGCAGCACAGACAGGGGTTCTTTCGGCTATGGCTACACCTTC
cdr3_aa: CASSTDRGSFGYGYTF

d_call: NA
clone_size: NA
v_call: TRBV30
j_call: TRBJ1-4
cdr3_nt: TGTGCCTGGAGTCCTAACAGGGTACAAGGTGAAAAACTGTTTTTT
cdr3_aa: CAWSPNRVQGEKLFF

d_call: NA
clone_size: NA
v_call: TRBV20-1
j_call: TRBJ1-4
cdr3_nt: TGCAGTGCTAGGGGGGAAAAACTGTTTTTT
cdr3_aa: CSARGEKLFF

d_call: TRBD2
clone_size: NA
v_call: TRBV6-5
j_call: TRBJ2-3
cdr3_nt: TGTGCCAGCAGTTACCGTAGCGGGGGCACAGATACGCAGTATTTT
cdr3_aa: CASSYRSGGTDTQYF

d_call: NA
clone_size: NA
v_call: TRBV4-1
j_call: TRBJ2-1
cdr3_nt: TGCGCCAGCAGCCAAGCCGGGCTCAGTTACAATGAGCAGTTCTTC
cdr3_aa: CASSQAGLSYNEQFF

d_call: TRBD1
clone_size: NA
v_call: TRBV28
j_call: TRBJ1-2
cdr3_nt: TGTGCCAGCAGTCCTCTCCAGACAGGGCAAAGCTATGGCTACACCTTC
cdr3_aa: CASSPLQTGQSYGYTF

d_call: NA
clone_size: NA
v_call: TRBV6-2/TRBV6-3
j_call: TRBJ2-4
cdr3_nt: TGTGCCAGCAGTTACGGGCAAGGGGGGGGGATTCAGTACTTC
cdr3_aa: CASSYGQGGGIQYF

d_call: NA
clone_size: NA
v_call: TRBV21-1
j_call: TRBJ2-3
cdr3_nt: TGTGCCAGCAGAGCTAAATTCGGGCAGGGAGACACAGATACGCAGTATTTT
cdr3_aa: CASRAKFGQGDTDTQYF

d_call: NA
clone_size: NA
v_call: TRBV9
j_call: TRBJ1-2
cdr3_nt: TGTGCCAGCAGTGGAGGGGCGCCCAGGGGTGGCTACACCTTC
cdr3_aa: CASSGGAPRGGYTF

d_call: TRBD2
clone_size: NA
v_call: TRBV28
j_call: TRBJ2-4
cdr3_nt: TGTGCCAGCAGTCTGGGACTAGCGGGCCTTTTACTAGCCAAAAACATTCAGTACTTC
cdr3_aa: CASSLGLAGLLLAKNIQYF

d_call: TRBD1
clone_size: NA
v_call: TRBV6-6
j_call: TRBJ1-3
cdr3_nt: TGTGCCAGCAGTTACTCTGCAGGGGGGACTGGAAACACCATATATTTT
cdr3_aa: CASSYSAGGTGNTIYF

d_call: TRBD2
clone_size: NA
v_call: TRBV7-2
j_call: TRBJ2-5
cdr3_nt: TGTGCCAGCAGGACCTCTCGGGCGGGGGGCCAAGAGACCCAGTACTTC
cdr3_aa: CASRTSRAGGQETQYF

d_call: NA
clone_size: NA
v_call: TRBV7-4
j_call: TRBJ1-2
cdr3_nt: TGTGCCAGCAGCTTAGTAACAGCCTATTGCACCTATGGCTACACCTTC
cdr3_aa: CASSLVTAYCTYGYTF

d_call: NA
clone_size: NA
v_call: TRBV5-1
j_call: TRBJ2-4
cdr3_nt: TGCGCCAGCAGCCCCGGACAAGCCCAAAACATTCAGTACTTC
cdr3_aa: CASSPGQAQNIQYF

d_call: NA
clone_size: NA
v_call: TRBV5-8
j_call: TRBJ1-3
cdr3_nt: TGTGCCAGCAGCCGCTTCTACATATCCTCTGGAAACACCATATATTTT
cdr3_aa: CASSRFYISSGNTIYF

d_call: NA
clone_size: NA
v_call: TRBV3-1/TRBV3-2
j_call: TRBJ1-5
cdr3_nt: TGTGCCAGCAGCCTCTCCTCTGGGATCAATCAGCCCCAGCATTTT
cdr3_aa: CASSLSSGINQPQHF

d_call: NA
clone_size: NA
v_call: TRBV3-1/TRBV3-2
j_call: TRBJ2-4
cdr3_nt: TGTGCCAGCAGCCAAGCGCCCTCGGGGCCCAAGTACTTC
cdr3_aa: CASSQAPSGPKYF

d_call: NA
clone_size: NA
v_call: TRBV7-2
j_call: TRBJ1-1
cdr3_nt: TGTGCCAGCAGCTTACCCGGGACGCCTGAAGCTTTCTTT
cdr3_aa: CASSLPGTPEAFF

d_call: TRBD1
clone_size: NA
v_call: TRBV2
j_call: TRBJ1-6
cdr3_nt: TGTGCCAGCAGTGAACGGGGACAGGGAGTGTCACCCCTCCACTTT
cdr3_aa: CASSERGQGVSPLHF

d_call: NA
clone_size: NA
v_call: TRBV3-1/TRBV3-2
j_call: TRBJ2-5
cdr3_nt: TGTGCCAGCAGCCAAGGGGCAGACTTGGGGGAGACCCAGTACTTC
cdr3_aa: CASSQGADLGETQYF

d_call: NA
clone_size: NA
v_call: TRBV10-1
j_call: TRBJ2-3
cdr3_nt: TGCGCCAGAGCCTTTCAGGCCCCGGCCACAGATACGCAGTATTTT
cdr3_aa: CARAFQAPATDTQYF